These 31 T cell receptor beta chains originate from one sample sequenced in a study of cytomegalovirus exposure and HLA in healthy donors. Clones were read by immunoSEQ multiplex PCR, and TCRdb kept only the in-frame ones, dropping some. The sample lists some 150,000 clones; around nine tenths were seen once. The specimen was PBMCs. Source of these receptors: a man younger than 35 in good health and CMV-seropositive.

The chain links TRBV5-1 to TRBJ2-7; D uncertain. The germline V gene encodes CDR1 SGHRS and CDR2 YFSETQ. Between the trimmed V and J ends, which lost 3 bases and 0 bases, there was a span of 4 bases. The CDR3 totals 12 residues. CDR3 DNA: TGCGCCAGCAGCTCTAGCTCCTACGAGCAGTACTTC. Encoded protein: CASSSSSYEQYF.

The rearrangement uses TRBV11-2 and TRBJ2-7, with TRBD1 matching 9 bases. Trimming removed 4 bases from V and 7 bases from J; junction bases left unmatched: 11. CDR3 length: 15 amino acids. CDR1 is SGHAT, CDR2 FQNNGV, per germline. The CDR3 here is CASSSTPGQGREQYF. The CDR3 DNA sequence: TGTGCCAGCAGCTCAACGCCGGGACAGGGCCGGGAGCAGTACTTC.

The chain uses TRBV4-2 and TRBJ1-2; weak D call: TRBD1 (6 bases). The germline CDR1 and CDR2 sequences are LGHNA and YNFKEQ. Trimming took 5 bases from V and 8 from J, leaving 18 bases between them. There are 14 residues in the CDR3. CDR3 nucleotide sequence: TGTGCCAGCAGCGGACGAGGGGGAAACGAGGGCTACACCTTC. Its translation is CASSGRGGNEGYTF.

The V and J genes are TRBV6-1 and TRBJ2-7; TRBD1 is a possible D gene (7 bases). This CDR3 is built from 15 residues. V was pared by 1 base and J by 1 base, with 11 bases between. Germline V gives CDR1 MNHNS, CDR2 SASEGT. Written as DNA, the CDR3 is TGTGCCAGCAGTGAAGACCAGGGGGGATCCTACGAGCAGTACTTC. Encoded protein: CASSEDQGGSYEQYF.

V is TRBV9 and J is TRBJ2-2; no reliable D call. This CDR3 region has 15 residues. Trimming took 4 bases from V and 2 from J, leaving 12 bases between them. Germline V lookup: CDR1 SGDLS, CDR2 YYNGEE. The CDR3 reads CASSRMGRNTGELFF. The CDR3 region has the DNA TGTGCCAGCAGCCGTATGGGCAGAAACACCGGGGAGCTGTTTTTT.

The chain has TRBV5-6 and TRBJ2-7; TRBD1 matches 10 bases. The J segment lost 4 bases and the V segment lost 5 bases, leaving 9 bases of the junction unmatched. Per germline, CDR1 SGHDT and CDR2 YYEEEE. The CDR3 totals 15 residues. CDR3 DNA sequence: TGTGCCAGCAGTCGCGGGACAGGGGACTTGTACGAGCAGTACTTC. This gives the protein CASSRGTGDLYEQYF.

Only a few counts were recorded for this clone. Mismatch with germline at one junction end may stem from a read error. The rearrangement uses TRBV18 and TRBJ1-2; D is unclear. The CDR3 consists of 13 residues. Germline CDR1 and CDR2: KGHSH and LQKENI. For the CDR3, the DNA is TGTGCCAGCTCCCCACAGAGTAACTATGGCTACACCTTC. Its protein product is CASSPQSNYGYTF.

Points on this clone: Different DNA sequences within this sample yield the same CDR3. The chain recombines TRBV9 with TRBJ1-2; 8 bases align to TRBD1. Germline V lookup: CDR1 SGDLS, CDR2 YYNGEE. The CDR3 has 13 amino acids. The V and J ends lost 0 bases and 5 bases, in that order; junction bases with no gene match: 0. CDR3 DNA: TGTGCCAGCAGCGTAGGACAGGGGTATGGCTACACCTTC. Amino acid sequence: CASSVGQGYGYTF.

V gene TRBV2 combines with J gene TRBJ1-1; D uncertain. Trimming shortened V by 2 bases and J by 1 base, and 8 bases separated the two germline ends. CDR3 length: 14 residues. Looked up from germline, CDR1 is SNHLY and CDR2 is FYNNEI. The DNA of the CDR3 is TGTGCCAGCAGTGAAAACCCCGGGAACACTGAAGCTTTCTTT. As protein: CASSENPGNTEAFF.

The chain has TRBV5-1 and TRBJ2-1, with no clear D. Germline V CDR1 and CDR2: SGHRS, YFSETQ. With 7 bases removed from V and 5 bases from J, the gap between germline ends came to 7 bases. The CDR3 extends over 11 amino acids. CDR3: CASEANNEQFF. CDR3 DNA sequence: TGCGCCAGCGAGGCGAACAATGAGCAGTTCTTC.

The gene calls are TRBV28 and TRBJ1-1; tentative D call: TRBD1 (5 bases). Germline assignment: CDR1 MDHEN and CDR2 SYDVKM. V was cut by 5 bases and J by 1 base, with 11 bases left in between. The CDR3 is 14 amino acids. DNA of the CDR3: TGTGCCAGCAGTCTACCTGACAGGAACACTGAAGCTTTCTTT. Translating gives CASSLPDRNTEAFF.

This chain connects TRBV6-5 to TRBJ2-7, with D possibly TRBD2 on 6 matching bases. The germline V gene encodes CDR1 MNHEY and CDR2 SVGAGI. The V gene lost 6 bases and the J gene lost 0 bases, with 12 bases spanning the gap. This CDR3 comprises 14 residues. CDR3 sequence reads: CASRTGGSSYEQYF. The CDR3 nucleotides read TGTGCCAGCAGGACCGGAGGGAGCTCCTACGAGCAGTACTTC.

The CDR3 DNA reads as TGCGCCAGCAGCCAAGACTACAGTTCCGATTATGGCTACACCTTC. It encodes CASSQDYSSDYGYTF. The J gene is TRBJ1-2, the V gene TRBV4-3, with D unresolved. Between the trimmed V and J ends, which lost 0 bases and 5 bases, there was a span of 13 bases. Germline loops: CDR1 LGHNA, CDR2 YSLEER. The CDR3 covers 15 residues.

The chain recombines TRBV29-1 with TRBJ1-1, with 8 bases matching TRBD1. CDR1 is SQVTM and CDR2 is ANQGSEA in the germline V gene. The junction had 3 bases not matched to a gene; V was cut back by 4 bases and J by 5 bases. The CDR3 loop spans 12 amino acids. CDR3 bases: TGCAGCGTTGGCAGGGGGCGGACTGAAGCTTTCTTT. Its protein is CSVGRGRTEAFF.

The genes are TRBV5-1 and TRBJ1-1, with D uncertain. CDR3 length: 13 residues. V was trimmed by 5 bases and J by 0 bases, leaving 8 bases between them. Germline loops: CDR1 SGHRS, CDR2 YFSETQ. Here the CDR3 reads CASREAMNTEAFF. For the CDR3, the DNA is TGCGCCAGCAGAGAGGCCATGAACACTGAAGCTTTCTTT.

V usage is TRBV29-1 and J usage is TRBJ2-5, with 9 bases identical to TRBD1. This CDR3 spans 13 amino acids. V was clipped by 7 bases and J by 4 bases; unmatched bases: 7. From germline, CDR1 is SQVTM and CDR2 ANQGSEA. The chain's CDR3 is CSAGTGFRETQYF. The CDR3 nucleotides read TGCAGCGCCGGGACAGGGTTCCGAGAGACCCAGTACTTC.

The chain couples TRBV30 to TRBJ1-1, with a tentative D call TRBD1 (6 bases). V lost 3 bases, J lost 6 bases, and 14 bases lay in between. Germline lookup yields CDR1 GTSNPN and CDR2 SVGIG (reference sequence). The CDR3 length is 13 residues. The CDR3 is CAWRGGGVSEAFF. CDR3 coding DNA: TGTGCCTGGAGGGGAGGGGGAGTGTCTGAAGCTTTCTTT.

The chain recombines TRBV27 with TRBJ2-5; 8 bases are shared with TRBD2. Germline loops: CDR1 MNHEY, CDR2 SMNVEV (reference sequence). The V segment lost 4 bases and the J segment 11 bases; nucleotides outside the gene matches: 12. This CDR3 contains 14 residues. CDR3 in DNA: TGTGCCAGCAGTTCACCTAGCGGGCCCCCGAAGCAGTACTTC. Protein product: CASSSPSGPPKQYF.

J is TRBJ2-3 and V is TRBV13; D possibly corresponds to TRBD2 (6 bases). V was pared by 3 bases and J by 2 bases, with 12 bases between. Germline V gene lookup returns CDR1 PRHDT and CDR2 FYEKMQ (reference sequence). There are 15 residues in the CDR3. CDR3: CASSLRRENTDTQYF. In DNA, the CDR3 is TGTGCCAGCAGCTTGCGGCGGGAAAACACAGATACGCAGTATTTT.

For this clone: This sample includes further DNA sequences coding for the same CDR3. The CDR3 here is CASSSGQSYEQYF. The CDR3 nucleotides read TGTGCCAGCAGCTCGGGACAGTCCTACGAGCAGTACTTC. V is TRBV7-9 and J is TRBJ2-7, with 7 bases that match TRBD1. Germline CDR1 is SEHNR and CDR2 is FQNEAQ (reference sequence). The CDR3 loop spans 13 amino acids. Trimming removed 4 bases from V and 1 base from J; junction bases left unmatched: 1.

The chain is built from TRBV18 and TRBJ1-2; D not certain. The CDR3 runs to 13 residues. V was clipped by 0 bases and J by 8 bases, with 10 bases between them. The V gene's germline CDR1 is KGHSH and CDR2 LQKENI. The CDR3 coding sequence is TGTGCCAGCTCACCACCAGGAGGAAACGGCTACACCTTC. It translates to CASSPPGGNGYTF.

This clone was detected only a few times. The rearrangement joins TRBV18 to TRBJ1-4, with 9 bases aligning to TRBD1. The CDR3 loop spans 14 amino acids. The V and J ends lost 6 bases and 8 bases, in that order; junction bases with no gene match: 7. Per germline, CDR1 KGHSH and CDR2 LQKENI. CDR3 loop: CASSAGTGPEKLFF. CDR3 nucleotide sequence: TGTGCCAGCTCGGCCGGGACAGGGCCCGAAAAACTGTTTTTT. The variable domain in full, completed from reference TRBV18 and TRBJ1-4, reads NAGVMQNPRHLVRRRGQEARLRCSPMKGHSHVYWYRQLPEEGLKFMVYLQKENIIDESGMPKERFSAEFPKEGPSILRIQQVVRGDSAAYFCASSAGTGPEKLFFGSGTQLSVL.

This chain uses TRBV27 with TRBJ2-7; the match to TRBD2 covers 7 bases. Germline loops: CDR1 MNHEY, CDR2 SMNVEV (reference sequence). This CDR3 comprises 13 residues. The J segment lost 5 bases and the V segment lost 6 bases, leaving 7 bases of the junction unmatched. This chain's CDR3 is CASRGGGPHEQYF. CDR3 nucleotide sequence: TGTGCCAGCAGGGGCGGGGGTCCACACGAGCAGTACTTC.

The chain couples TRBV7-3 to TRBJ2-2, with D maybe TRBD1 (5 bases). CDR1 and CDR2 (germline): SGHTA, FQGTGA. CDR3 length: 13 residues. Deletions cut 3 bases from V and 6 bases from J, with 8 bases between. This chain's CDR3 is CASSLGPAGELFF. The CDR3 nucleotides are TGTGCCAGCAGCTTGGGGCCGGCCGGGGAGCTGTTTTTT.

The genes are TRBV4-2 and TRBJ2-3; D may be TRBD2 (5 bases). The germline CDR1 and CDR2 sequences are LGHNA and YNFKEQ. The CDR3 length is 16 residues. V was trimmed by 1 base and J by 2 bases, leaving 13 bases between them. The CDR3 sequence: CASSQVRGLSTDTQYF. CDR3 DNA: TGTGCCAGCAGCCAAGTACGCGGACTCTCCACAGATACGCAGTATTTT.

V gene TRBV9 combines with J gene TRBJ2-3; D is perhaps TRBD2 (5 bases). The germline V gene has CDR1 SGDLS and CDR2 YYNGEE. The CDR3 is 14 residues long. Trimming took off 4 bases at V and 8 bases at J, with 17 bases between the two ends. The CDR3 sequence: CASSPAASLFTQYF. As DNA, the CDR3 is TGTGCCAGCAGCCCCGCGGCTAGCTTGTTTACGCAGTATTTT.

The V and J genes are TRBV19 and TRBJ2-7, with TRBD1 as a possible D gene (6 bases). This CDR3 region has 13 residues. V was cut by 10 bases and J by 0 bases, with 13 bases left in between. Germline CDR1 is LNHDA and CDR2 is SQIVND (reference sequence). CDR3 nucleotide sequence: TGTGCCACCTCATGGACAGACTCCTACGAGCAGTACTTC. Translation gives CATSWTDSYEQYF.

The J gene is TRBJ2-5, the V gene TRBV5-4; tentative D call: TRBD2 (5 bases). CDR1 SGHNT and CDR2 YYREEE come from the germline V gene (reference sequence). CDR3 size: 15 residues. V was trimmed by 0 bases and J by 5 bases, leaving 14 bases between them. CDR3 residues: CASSLGSPSGETQYF. The CDR3 DNA sequence: TGTGCCAGCAGCTTGGGGTCGCCTTCGGGGGAGACCCAGTACTTC.

In this sample, this clone turned up once. This sequence joins TRBV27 and TRBJ2-2, with TRBD1 matching 9 bases. This CDR3 spans 17 amino acids. J was trimmed by 6 bases and V by 3 bases; bases with no gene match: 11. CDR1 and CDR2 from the germline V gene are MNHEY and SMNVEV (reference sequence). The CDR3 nucleotides are TGTGCCAGCAGTTTCCGGGACAGGGAGGGTCTAGCCGGGGAGCTGTTTTTT. It yields the protein CASSFRDREGLAGELFF.

This chain links TRBV28 with TRBJ1-5; D perhaps matches TRBD1 (5 bases). CDR3 size: 14 residues. V was shortened by 3 bases and J by 13 bases, with 19 bases between the two germline ends. CDR1 is MDHEN, CDR2 SYDVKM, per germline. DNA of the CDR3: TGTGCCAGCAGTTTGGAAAGGACACTAAATACACAGCATTTT. This gives the protein CASSLERTLNTQHF.

V and J are TRBV7-3 and TRBJ2-2; D possibly corresponds to TRBD2 (6 bases). Germline CDR1 reads SGHTA; CDR2 reads FQGTGA. Trimming shortened V by 5 bases and J by 1 base, and 20 bases separated the two germline ends. CDR3 length equals 18 residues. The CDR3 loop reads CASSPKGLRDWNTGELFF. The CDR3 nucleotides are TGTGCCAGCAGCCCCAAGGGGTTGCGGGACTGGAACACCGGGGAGCTGTTTTTT.